Following are 2 T cell receptor beta chains from one sample sequenced in a study of blood T cells in healthy people across ages. Using a J-beta primer mix together with a sample-barcoded 5' primer, a second PCR was run for about 7 to 12 cycles. TCRdb reprocessed the 5' RACE reads via MiXCR and lists one record per CDR3 protein. The table has some 750,000 distinct CDR3 sequences, 22% seen once. Sequenced material: blood. The receptor source for this set is a man between 65 and 85 years old in good health.

This clonotype was seen more than once but under ten times. V is TRBV5-6 and J is TRBJ2-5, with 14 bases lining up with TRBD2. This CDR3 has 18 residues. With V trimmed by 1 base and J by 2 bases, 7 bases remained unmatched. Germline V gene data show CDR1 as SGHDT and CDR2 as YYEEEE. CDR3 sequence reads: CASSLTTSGGVRQETQYF. DNA for the CDR3: TGTGCCAGCAGCTTGACGACTAGCGGGGGGGTGCGACAAGAGACCCAGTACTTC.

In this sample, this clonotype turned up many times. The J gene is TRBJ1-2, the V gene TRBV29-1, with D possibly matching TRBD1 (5 bases). The germline CDR1 and CDR2 sequences are SQVTM and ANQGSEA. CDR3 length: 13 amino acids. V gave up 7 bases and J gave up 2 bases, with 14 bases separating them. The CDR3 protein is CSALGQGNYGYTF. The CDR3, as DNA: TGCAGCGCCCTTGGGCAGGGAAACTATGGCTACACCTTC. The full variable domain, its missing parts supplied by reference TRBV29-1 and TRBJ1-2, is SAVISQKPSRDICQRGTSLTIQCQVDSQVTMMFWYRQQPGQSLTLIATANQGSEATYESGFVIDKFPISRPNLTFSTLTVSNMSPEDSSIYLCSALGQGNYGYTFGSGTRLTVV.